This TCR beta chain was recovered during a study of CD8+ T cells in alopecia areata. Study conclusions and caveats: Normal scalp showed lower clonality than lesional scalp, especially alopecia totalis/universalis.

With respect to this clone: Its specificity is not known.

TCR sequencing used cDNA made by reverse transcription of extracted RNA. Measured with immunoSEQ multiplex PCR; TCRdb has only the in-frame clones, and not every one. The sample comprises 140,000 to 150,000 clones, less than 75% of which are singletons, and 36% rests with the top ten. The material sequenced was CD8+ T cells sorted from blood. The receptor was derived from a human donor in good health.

The DNA for the CDR3 is TGTGCCAGCGGGGGACAAAGGATCGACTACACCTTC. Amino acids: CASGGQRIDYTF. The rearrangement uses TRBV6-1 and TRBJ1-2; a weak D match, TRBD1 (6 bases). V was pared by 8 bases and J by 10 bases, with 17 bases between. The CDR3 runs 12 residues. CDR1 is MNHNS, CDR2 SASEGT, per germline.